The 26 T cell receptor beta chains below come from one sample, sequenced in a study of PD-L1 blockade in urothelial cancer (dated by TCRdb to about 2017). The protocol used for the library was the immunoSEQ multiplex PCR assay. As stored in TCRdb, this immuneACCESS dataset retains in-frame rearrangements with V and J assigned. A fraction of the clones does not appear; measured against another copy, unresolved V genes explain less than half of the discrepancy, and the remainder lacks a known reason. This sample holds tens of thousands of clones; about 85% were observed only once. Together, the top ten hold about 2.5% of the sample. In the paper's terms, the time point label means: peripheral blood 6 weeks after treatment start. The sequencing used PBMCs, collected around atezolizumab (anti-PD-L1) treatment. These receptors all stem from a man aged 65 to 79 with urothelial cancer.

The CDR3 region is CAWSGGGLAETQYF. CDR3 sequence (DNA): TGTGCCTGGAGTGGGGGGGGTCTAGCCGAGACCCAGTACTTC. The chain has TRBV30 and TRBJ2-5, with 7 bases identical to TRBD2. The V gene end was trimmed by 1 base and the J gene end by 5 bases; junction bases not matched to a gene: 7. This CDR3 comprises 14 residues. CDR1 is GTSNPN and CDR2 is SVGIG in the germline V gene (reference sequence).

This chain joins TRBV21-1 and TRBJ2-1; the D call of TRBD1 is as the table states it, not checked on the DNA. TRBV21-1 is assigned pseudogene status. The CDR3 is 15 residues long. The CDR3 sequence is CASSKEVKGDNEQFF. The DNA for the CDR3 is TGTGCCAGCAGCAAAGAGGTGAAAGGGGACAATGAGCAGTTCTTC.

The gene calls are TRBV29-1 and TRBJ2-3; 8 bases are a match to TRBD2. CDR1 SQVTM and CDR2 ANQGSEA come from the germline V gene. CDR3 size: 14 residues. The J segment lost 2 bases and the V segment lost 6 bases, leaving 7 bases of the junction unmatched. CDR3 nucleotide sequence: TGCAGCGTAGGAGGGACTAGACCCACAGATACGCAGTATTTT. It encodes CSVGGTRPTDTQYF.

The V call is TRBV30, the J call TRBJ2-6; D perhaps matches TRBD2 (5 bases). The CDR3 extends over 15 amino acids. V lost 3 bases and J lost 2, with 11 bases in between. Looked up from germline, CDR1 is GTSNPN and CDR2 is SVGIG (reference sequence). This chain's CDR3 is CAWRRARTGANVLTF. As DNA, the CDR3 is TGTGCCTGGAGGAGGGCCAGAACTGGGGCCAACGTCCTGACTTTC.

This chain uses TRBV6-1 with TRBJ1-5, with D possibly TRBD1 on 5 matching bases. The V gene's germline CDR1 is MNHNS and CDR2 SASEGT. This CDR3 is built from 13 residues. V lost 6 bases, J lost 3 bases, and 9 bases lay in between. The CDR3 is CASSRVDNQPQHF. The CDR3 bases are TGTGCCAGCAGCAGGGTGGACAATCAGCCCCAGCATTTT.

The table lists this clone with a count of one. The rearrangement links TRBV28 to TRBJ1-2; perhaps TRBD1 as D (6 bases). CDR3 length: 14 amino acids. Trimming shortened V by 2 bases and J by 8 bases, and 15 bases separated the two germline ends. Germline V gene lookup returns CDR1 MDHEN and CDR2 SYDVKM. The CDR3 reads CASSLQAGDGGYTF. CDR3 in DNA: TGTGCCAGCAGTTTACAGGCAGGGGATGGGGGCTACACCTTC.

The chain links TRBV6-4 to TRBJ1-1, with 8 bases that match TRBD1. The CDR3 has 15 residues. Germline V gene lookup returns CDR1 MRHNA and CDR2 SNTAGT. The trim removed 4 bases at V and 4 bases at J, leaving 8 bases unmatched. CDR3 in DNA: TGTGCCAGCAGTGCCGGGACAGGAGGCTTCACTGAAGCTTTCTTT. This gives the protein CASSAGTGGFTEAFF.

V is TRBV2 and J is TRBJ2-7, with D maybe TRBD1 (5 bases). V was pared by 6 bases and J by 3 bases, with 9 bases between. The length of the CDR3 is 12 residues. Germline V CDR1 and CDR2: SNHLY, FYNNEI. In DNA, the CDR3 is TGTGCCAGCAGGGCAGGGCGCTACGAGCAGTACTTC. This sequence encodes CASRAGRYEQYF.

The rearrangement joins TRBV29-1 to TRBJ1-1, with D uncertain. Germline V gene data show CDR1 as SQVTM and CDR2 as ANQGSEA. The CDR3 is made up of 15 amino acids. V was clipped by 3 bases and J by 1 base, with 15 bases between them. The CDR3 DNA reads TGCAGCGTTGACTTCCCTGCGTGGGCGAACACTGAAGCTTTCTTT. Protein: CSVDFPAWANTEAFF.

The CDR3 here is CASSFNRNTEAFF. The CDR3 DNA reads as TGTGCCAGCAGCTTTAACAGGAATACTGAAGCTTTCTTT. V usage is TRBV11-3 and J usage is TRBJ1-1; D may be TRBD1 (5 bases). Germline CDR1 and CDR2: SGHNT and YENEEA. V shed 3 bases and J shed 5 bases, with 10 bases lying between them. The CDR3 totals 13 residues.

The chain is built from TRBV28 and TRBJ2-7; D might be TRBD2 (5 bases). V lost 1 base and J lost 6, with 16 bases in between. There are 15 residues in the CDR3. CDR1 and CDR2 from the germline V gene are MDHEN and SYDVKM. The CDR3 spells CASSLSLPGGGEQYF. Written as DNA, the CDR3 is TGTGCCAGCAGTTTATCCCTGCCCGGCGGAGGCGAGCAGTACTTC.

The V and J genes are TRBV28 and TRBJ1-5; no firm D call. The V gene's germline CDR1 is MDHEN and CDR2 SYDVKM. The length of the CDR3 is 15 residues. V gave up 6 bases and J gave up 0 bases, with 12 bases separating them. The CDR3 DNA is TGTGCCAGCAGGTTAGGTTCAGTTAGCAATCAGCCCCAGCATTTT. The encoded protein is CASRLGSVSNQPQHF.

The chain carries TRBV5-8 and TRBJ2-1; TRBD2 matches at 8 bases. The germline CDR1 and CDR2 sequences are SGHTS and YDEGEE. The V gene end was trimmed by 4 bases and the J gene end by 7 bases; junction bases not matched to a gene: 1. The CDR3 runs to 12 residues. The CDR3 spells CASSRGRNEQFF. For the CDR3, the DNA is TGTGCCAGCAGCCGCGGGAGGAATGAGCAGTTCTTC.

The chain combines TRBV5-1 with TRBJ2-7, with TRBD1 matching 8 bases. Trimming cost V 0 bases and J 5 bases; bases outside gene matches: 10. The CDR3 extends over 16 amino acids. Germline V gene data show CDR1 as SGHRS and CDR2 as YFSETQ. In DNA form, the CDR3 reads TGCGCCAGCAGCTTGGACAGGGGGAGTGGGTCGCACGAGCAGTACTTC. Translation: CASSLDRGSGSHEQYF.

V and J are TRBV9 and TRBJ2-7; TRBD2 is a possible D gene (5 bases). The CDR3 is 14 residues long. Trimming stripped 2 bases from V and 4 bases from J, with 13 bases between. CDR1 and CDR2 from the germline V gene are SGDLS and YYNGEE. CDR3 coding DNA: TGTGCCAGCAGCGTTCAGTCGGAGGCGTACGAGCAGTACTTC. Protein sequence: CASSVQSEAYEQYF.

V gene TRBV27 combines with J gene TRBJ2-7, with D maybe TRBD2 (6 bases). The CDR3 is made up of 17 amino acids. V lost 3 bases, J lost 0 bases, and 18 bases lay in between. Germline V gene sequence: CDR1 MNHEY, CDR2 SMNVEV (reference sequence). In nucleotides, the CDR3 is TGTGCCAGCAGTTTTGGATTTGGGCAGGGAGGCTCCTACGAGCAGTACTTC. Translating it yields CASSFGFGQGGSYEQYF.

J is TRBJ2-7 and V is TRBV27, with D possibly matching TRBD1 (6 bases). Germline V CDR1 and CDR2: MNHEY, SMNVEV (reference sequence). CDR3 size: 14 residues. With 2 bases removed from V and 0 bases from J, the gap between germline ends came to 8 bases. The CDR3 DNA is TGTGCCAGCAGTTTAAACAGGGTCTCCTACGAGCAGTACTTC. This translates into CASSLNRVSYEQYF.

This clone was recorded only once. The V and J genes are TRBV5-1 and TRBJ2-7, with D perhaps matching TRBD1 (6 bases). The germline CDR1 and CDR2 sequences are SGHRS and YFSETQ. There are 14 residues in the CDR3. The V end lost 4 bases, the J end lost 5 bases, and 16 bases lay between the germline ends. CDR3 region: CASSPLVAGDEQYF. In DNA form, the CDR3 reads TGCGCCAGCAGCCCCCTGGTGGCAGGGGACGAGCAGTACTTC.

Here the CDR3 reads CAWSGKSNQPQHF. The CDR3 nucleotides are TGTGCCTGGAGCGGTAAAAGCAATCAGCCCCAGCATTTT. The chain combines TRBV30 with TRBJ1-5; D gene uncertain. Germline V gene data show CDR1 as GTSNPN and CDR2 as SVGIG (reference sequence). This CDR3 spans 13 amino acids. Between the trimmed V and J ends, which lost 3 bases and 1 base, there was a span of 7 bases.

This clone came up once. The chain has TRBV19 and TRBJ1-5, with 7 bases aligning to TRBD1. This CDR3 spans 14 amino acids. Germline CDR1 reads LNHDA; CDR2 reads SQIVND (reference sequence). The J segment lost 6 bases and the V segment lost 6 bases, leaving 8 bases of the junction unmatched. CDR3 region: CASSPRQGGQPQHF. The CDR3 DNA reads as TGTGCCAGTAGCCCCCGACAGGGTGGTCAGCCCCAGCATTTT.

This clone was recorded once. V and J are TRBV27 and TRBJ1-5, with TRBD1 matching over 7 bases. V lost 3 bases and J lost 7; bases outside the gene matches: 6. The CDR3 extends over 14 amino acids. The V gene's germline CDR1 is MNHEY and CDR2 SMNVEV (reference sequence). The chain's CDR3 is CASSFRQGSQPQHF. CDR3 coding DNA: TGTGCCAGCAGTTTTCGACAGGGATCACAGCCCCAGCATTTT.

The rearrangement uses TRBV28 and TRBJ2-7; 8 bases are shared with TRBD1. V was clipped by 6 bases and J by 6 bases; unmatched bases: 7. The germline CDR1 and CDR2 sequences are MDHEN and SYDVKM. CDR3 length: 13 amino acids. The CDR3 sequence: CASRTGGKGEQYF. The DNA of the CDR3 is TGTGCCAGCAGAACAGGGGGGAAGGGCGAGCAGTACTTC.

The CDR3 loop reads CASSIQGSGANVLTF. DNA for the CDR3: TGTGCCAGCTCAATACAGGGATCTGGGGCCAACGTCCTGACTTTC. The V and J genes are TRBV18 and TRBJ2-6, with D perhaps TRBD1 (6 bases). Germline CDR1 reads KGHSH; CDR2 reads LQKENI. V was cut by 5 bases and J by 1 base, with 9 bases left in between. The CDR3 length is 15 residues. The complete variable domain, with remaining parts taken from reference TRBV18 and TRBJ2-6, reads NAGVMQNPRHLVRRRGQEARLRCSPMKGHSHVYWYRQLPEEGLKFMVYLQKENIIDESGMPKERFSAEFPKEGPSILRIQQVVRGDSAAYFCASSIQGSGANVLTFGAGSRLTVL.

This clone was seen more than once but under ten times. J is TRBJ2-7 and V is TRBV5-1; tentatively, D is TRBD2 (5 bases). Between the trimmed V and J ends, which lost 0 bases and 1 base, there was a span of 14 bases. The length of the CDR3 is 16 residues. Looked up from germline, CDR1 is SGHRS and CDR2 is YFSETQ. The CDR3 sequence is CASSLGTEANSYEQYF. The CDR3 nucleotides read TGCGCCAGCAGCTTGGGGACGGAGGCTAATTCCTACGAGCAGTACTTC.

The chain uses TRBV7-3 and TRBJ2-3, with 10 bases aligning to TRBD1. The CDR3 is 15 residues long. Germline assignment: CDR1 SGHTA and CDR2 FQGTGA. Trimming at V came to 4 bases and at J to 4 bases, leaving 5 bases not matched to a gene. This CDR3 is CASSSQTGGADTQYF. DNA of the CDR3: TGTGCCAGCAGCTCCCAGACAGGGGGCGCAGATACGCAGTATTTT.

The gene calls are TRBV4-2 and TRBJ2-1; 16 nucleotides line up with TRBD2. The CDR3 has 19 residues. V was pared by 2 bases and J by 0 bases, with 4 bases of the junction left unmatched. The germline V gene has CDR1 LGHNA and CDR2 YNFKEQ. The CDR3 loop is CASSQLGTSGRGSYNEQFF. DNA of the CDR3: TGTGCCAGCAGCCAACTGGGGACTAGCGGGAGGGGCTCCTACAATGAGCAGTTCTTC.